The 15 T cell receptor beta chains presented below share a single source sample, sequenced in a study of neurological immune-mediated disorders. MiXCR, applied by TCRdb to the 5' RACE reads, yields one record per CDR3 protein. The data show 59,000 or so distinct CDR3 sequences, 9.5% to 15% seen once. The sample comprised PBMCs. These receptor sequences come from a woman aged 55 to 70 with HTLV-1-associated myelopathy (HAM/TSP).

In this sample, this clonotype turned up many times. This sequence joins TRBV7-2 and TRBJ2-1, with 9 nucleotides matching TRBD1. The germline gives CDR1 SGHTA, CDR2 FQGNSA. The CDR3 consists of 13 residues. V lost 0 bases, J lost 16 bases, and 7 bases stayed unmatched. The CDR3 DNA follows: TGTGCCAGCAGCTTAGCGGCGACAGGGGGGAGTTTCTTC. Its translation is CASSLAATGGSFF.

Many counts were recorded for this clonotype. The chain couples TRBV5-1 to TRBJ2-2; no definite D call. Germline lookup yields CDR1 SGHRS and CDR2 YFSETQ. This CDR3 has 15 residues. Trimming stripped 0 bases from V and 4 bases from J, with 10 bases between. CDR3 coding DNA: TGCGCCAGCAGCTTGGAGTCGCAGGCCACCGGGGAGCTGTTTTTT. This gives the protein CASSLESQATGELFF.

V and J are TRBV5-1 and TRBJ2-1, with TRBD2 identical over 9 bases. CDR1 is SGHRS, CDR2 YFSETQ, per germline. The CDR3 runs 14 residues. With 2 bases clipped from V and 9 bases from J, the junction kept 6 bases outside the gene matches. The CDR3 sequence is CASSFVGLATEQFF. The DNA of the CDR3 is TGCGCCAGCAGCTTCGTCGGACTAGCGACTGAGCAGTTCTTC. Full variable domain (outside the CDR3, taken from reference TRBV5-1 and TRBJ2-1): KAGVTQTPRYLIKTRGQQVTLSCSPISGHRSVSWYQQTPGQGLQFLFEYFSETQRNKGNFPGRFSGRQFSNSRSEMNVSTLELGDSALYLCASSFVGLATEQFFGPGTRLTVL.

This clonotype was seen repeatedly, ten times or more. This may stem from a read error, because a much larger clone lies one nucleotide away. The rearrangement uses TRBV7-6 and TRBJ1-2; no clear D gene. The CDR3 runs to 13 residues. CDR1 and CDR2 from the germline V gene are SGHVS and FNYEAQ. V lost 1 base and J lost 7, with 10 bases in between. The CDR3, as DNA: TGTGCCAGCAGCTTAGTGGGGAGCCGTGGCTACACCTTC. It is translated as CASSLVGSRGYTF.

This clonotype was found many times. The genes are TRBV24-1 and TRBJ2-3; D gene uncertain. Germline V gene lookup returns CDR1 KGHDR and CDR2 SFDVKD. CDR3 length: 13 residues. V shed 6 bases and J shed 1 base, with 7 bases lying between them. For the CDR3, the DNA is TGTGCCACCAGTCGAGAAGGCACAGATACGCAGTATTTT. Protein: CATSREGTDTQYF.

This chain links TRBV20-1 with TRBJ2-5; perhaps D is TRBD1 or TRBD2 (5 bases each). V dropped 6 bases and J dropped 9 bases, with 20 bases sitting between them. The CDR3 is 13 amino acids. Germline CDR1 and CDR2: DFQATT and SNEGSKA (reference sequence). CDR3 in DNA: TGCAGTGCACCCGGGGTTTCCATACAGGCCCAGTACTTC. This gives the protein CSAPGVSIQAQYF.

The sample holds many counts of this clonotype. V is TRBV20-1 and J is TRBJ2-7; TRBD1 agrees at 9 bases. CDR3 length: 12 residues. With 4 bases clipped from V and 7 bases from J, the junction kept 5 bases outside the gene matches. Germline assignment: CDR1 DFQATT and CDR2 SNEGSKA (reference sequence). The CDR3: CSATRDREEQYF. The CDR3 coding sequence is TGCAGTGCTACCCGGGACAGGGAAGAGCAGTACTTC.

This chain uses TRBV27 with TRBJ2-7; 7 bases align to TRBD2. V was pared by 3 bases and J by 4 bases, with 6 bases of the junction left unmatched. The CDR3 covers 14 residues. Germline CDR1 and CDR2: MNHEY and SMNVEV (reference sequence). The chain's CDR3 is CASSFLAERYEQYF. As DNA, the CDR3 is TGTGCCAGCAGTTTCCTAGCGGAGCGGTACGAGCAGTACTTC.

This clonotype was recorded at least ten times. This chain joins TRBV5-1 and TRBJ2-6; D unresolved. The V end lost 0 bases, the J end lost 2 bases, and 0 bases lay between the germline ends. The CDR3 spans 13 residues. CDR1 is SGHRS, CDR2 YFSETQ, per germline. CDR3 region: CASSLAGANVLTF. The CDR3 region has the DNA TGCGCCAGCAGCTTGGCTGGGGCCAACGTCCTGACTTTC.

This clonotype was observed many times. This chain joins TRBV12-3 or TRBV12-4 and TRBJ2-1, with TRBD2 matching over 8 bases. Trimming took 5 bases from V and 0 from J; bases not matched to a gene: 9. The CDR3 length is 17 residues. The chain's CDR3 is CASSLLAESSSYNEQFF. The CDR3, as DNA: TGTGCCAGCAGTCTACTAGCGGAGTCGAGCTCCTACAATGAGCAGTTCTTC.

This clonotype was counted at least ten times. The chain recombines TRBV4-1 with TRBJ2-7; 15 nucleotides align to TRBD2. The germline CDR1 and CDR2 sequences are MGHRA and YSYEKL. There are 15 residues in the CDR3. Trimming took 4 bases from V and 4 from J; bases not matched to a gene: 2. The DNA for the CDR3 is TGCGCCAGCAGCCGCGGGACTAGCGGGGGGTACGAGCAGTACTTC. Translating gives CASSRGTSGGYEQYF.

The chain recombines TRBV29-1 with TRBJ1-4; 12 bases map to TRBD1. Trimming took 2 bases from V and 11 from J; bases not matched to a gene: 6. CDR1 is SQVTM, CDR2 ANQGSEA, per germline. The CDR3 spans 14 residues. The DNA for the CDR3 is TGCAGCGTTGAAATTGCGGGACAGGGGGCTAAACTGTTTTTT. Translation: CSVEIAGQGAKLFF.

The genes are TRBV11-3 and TRBJ2-2, with no clear D. Germline V gene sequence: CDR1 SGHNT, CDR2 YENEEA. The V end was cut by 4 bases, the J end by 2 bases, with 11 bases between. The CDR3 sequence is 15 residues long. CDR3 residues: CASSSDMANTGELFF. The CDR3 DNA sequence: TGTGCCAGCAGCTCTGACATGGCTAACACCGGGGAGCTGTTTTTT.

This clonotype was counted ten times or more. The chain uses TRBV5-5 and TRBJ2-7; 11 bases are a match to TRBD2. Germline CDR1 and CDR2: SGHKS and YYEKEE (reference sequence). The length of the CDR3 is 14 residues. The junction had 3 bases not matched to a gene; V was cut back by 4 bases and J by 3 bases. CDR3 in DNA: TGTGCCAGCAGCCGACTAGCGGGACTCTACGAGCAGTACTTC. Its translation: CASSRLAGLYEQYF.

This clonotype came up many times. V is TRBV4-1 and J is TRBJ1-1, with 10 bases fitting TRBD1. The CDR3 has 18 amino acids. The ends lost 4 bases at V and 0 bases at J; junction bases unmatched: 11. Germline V gives CDR1 MGHRA, CDR2 YSYEKL. The CDR3 sequence: CASSPPGTGVQMNTEAFF. CDR3 coding DNA: TGCGCCAGCAGCCCTCCCGGGACAGGGGTTCAGATGAACACTGAAGCTTTCTTT.